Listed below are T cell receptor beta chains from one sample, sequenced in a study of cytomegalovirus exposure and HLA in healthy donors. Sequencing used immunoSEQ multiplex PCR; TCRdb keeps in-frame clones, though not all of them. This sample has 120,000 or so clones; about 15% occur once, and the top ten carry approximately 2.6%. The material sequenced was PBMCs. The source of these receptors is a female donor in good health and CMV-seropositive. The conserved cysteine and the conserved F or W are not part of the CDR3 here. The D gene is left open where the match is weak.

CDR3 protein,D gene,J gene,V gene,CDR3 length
ASSFLQGGYNEQF,TRBD1,TRBJ2-1,TRBV28,13
ACFRDFGDSYGYT,TRBD1,TRBJ1-2,TRBV30,13
ASSRKGQSETSDGYT,.,TRBJ1-2,TRBV5-1,15
ASSFKGNVDEQF,.,TRBJ2-1,TRBV27,12
ASSAWDREVKNIQY,TRBD1,TRBJ2-4,TRBV5-1,14
ASSLAGGSSYNSPLH,.,TRBJ1-6,TRBV5-1,15
AISYEQY,.,TRBJ2-7,TRBV10-3,7
ASSVSTSGPLTDTQY,TRBD2,TRBJ2-3,TRBV9,15
ASSLRTGGNEKLF,TRBD1,TRBJ1-4,TRBV5-4,13
ASSQDPAERGGNEQY,TRBD2,TRBJ2-7,TRBV4-3,15
ASSRQGDNSPLH,TRBD1,TRBJ1-6,TRBV5-1,12
ASSLAGGQGLYEQY,.,TRBJ2-7,TRBV5-1,14
ASLTGNTEAF,.,TRBJ1-1,TRBV19,10
ASSSQVGASTDTQY,.,TRBJ2-3,TRBV9,14
ASSSRDSNTEAF,.,TRBJ1-1,TRBV11-2,12
ASSLHGAEAF,.,TRBJ1-1,TRBV28,10
ASEEKLF,.,TRBJ1-4,TRBV2,7
SAISAGGGF,.,TRBJ1-1,TRBV20-1,9
ASSTWTGGSYGYT,TRBD1,TRBJ1-2,TRBV5-8,13
ASSLTGTSDAEQF,TRBD2,TRBJ2-1,TRBV7-3,13
ASRHTFGRGTGDLGELF,TRBD1,TRBJ2-2,TRBV19,17
ASSKEGLSANTQY,TRBD2,TRBJ2-3,TRBV6-5,13
ASSSGTGVGLEQY,TRBD1,TRBJ2-7,TRBV5-4,13
ASSFAGPFYGYT,.,TRBJ1-2,TRBV27,12
ASSLGPPTSGSYEQY,TRBD2,.,TRBV5-1,15
ASSEQGQTYEQY,.,TRBJ2-7,TRBV2,12
ASSGGRYYEQY,.,TRBJ2-7,TRBV19,11
SVVGSYQETQY,.,TRBJ2-5,TRBV29-1,11
ASSSGSAAF,.,TRBJ2-1,TRBV28,9
AWSSTAYTDTQY,.,TRBJ2-3,TRBV30,12